The present entry profiles one TCR beta chain with its context. This entry is derived from a study of cytomegalovirus exposure and HLA in healthy donors. Nominally healthy donors provided the samples, though records likely missed some immune exposures. CDR1 and CDR2 (germline): SGDLS, YYNGEE. The CDR3 totals 15 residues. J was trimmed by 3 bases and V by 3 bases; bases with no gene match: 7. PCR used 60 Vbeta primers and 13 Jbeta primers. Sequencing used immunoSEQ multiplex PCR; TCRdb keeps in-frame clones, though not all of them. The sample contains 55,000 or so clones, 73% of which appear only once. What was sequenced was PBMCs. The J gene is TRBJ2-7, the V gene TRBV9; 9 positions match TRBD1. The TCR comes from a man younger than 30 in good health and CMV-seronegative. The CDR3 loop reads CASSAGTGSGYEQYF. CDR3 in DNA: TGTGCCAGCAGCGCCGGGACAGGGTCAGGCTACGAGCAGTACTTC. The whole variable domain, filled in from reference TRBV9 and TRBJ2-7, reads DSGVTQTPKHLITATGQRVTLRCSPRSGDLSVYWYQQSLDQGLQFLIQYYNGEERAKGNILERFSAQQFPDLHSELNLSSLELGDSALYFCASSAGTGSGYEQYFGPGTRLTVT.